Detailed here is one T cell receptor beta chain. Its antigen is unknown. With the Oncomine TCR Beta short-read assay, DNA from cultured CD4+ T cells was sequenced. From the PCR reads, TCRdb called clonotypes with MiXCR, one entry per CDR3 protein. The top ten clones hold roughly 27% of a sample with under 4,500 distinct CDR3 sequences, about 71% of them seen once. Treatment: roughly 11-day PBMC culture with coronavirus spike peptide pools or control peptides (ViraFEST assay). These data come from a study of vaccination and CD4 T cells after COVID-19. About the study: The post-vaccine samples came a median roughly 72 days after dose two (range 14 to 241).

Germline CDR1 is MGHDK and CDR2 is SYGVNS. The CDR3 is 13 amino acids. Trimming took off 4 bases at V and 7 bases at J, with 13 bases between the two ends. This chain links TRBV25-1 with TRBJ1-2; the D gene is possibly TRBD1 (6 bases). The sample was CD4+ T cells from blood, cultured in vitro. The sequence came from a human donor who had recovered from COVID-19. The CDR3 sequence: CASSGWNRAGYTF. The CDR3 DNA is TGTGCCAGCAGTGGATGGAACAGGGCTGGCTACACCTTC.